This passage covers 5 T cell receptor beta chains from one sample sequenced in a study of cytomegalovirus exposure and HLA in healthy donors. Amplification used 60 Vbeta primers and 13 Jbeta primers. Repertoires were generated with immunoSEQ multiplex PCR, while TCRdb's copy carries only in-frame clones and drops some. The sample consists of 100,000 or so clones, around 79% of them appearing once. The sample was PBMCs. Receptor source: a woman aged 40 to 50 in good health and CMV-seronegative.

The chain links TRBV5-3 to TRBJ2-2; 8 bases match TRBD2. TRBV5-3 is placed among ORFs of uncertain function. This CDR3 is built from 14 residues. The CDR3 DNA is TGTGACGCATGCCTAGCGGGCCACACCGGGGAGCTGTTTTTT. Translated: CDACLAGHTGELFF.

The rearrangement uses TRBV29-1 and TRBJ2-3, with 15 bases matching TRBD2. Germline CDR1 reads SQVTM; CDR2 reads ANQGSEA. J lost 0 bases, V lost 1 base, and 2 bases had no gene match. The CDR3 sequence is 17 residues long. This CDR3 is CSVEGTSGRASTDTQYF. The CDR3 nucleotides read TGCAGCGTTGAAGGGACTAGCGGGAGGGCCAGCACAGATACGCAGTATTTT.

V and J are TRBV6-1 and TRBJ1-6; perhaps TRBD1 as D (6 bases). The CDR3 covers 15 residues. Germline CDR1 reads MNHNS; CDR2 reads SASEGT. V lost 5 bases and J 7 bases, leaving 15 bases between the germline ends. CDR3 bases: TGTGCCAGCAGTTGGGCGACAGGAGTAAATTCACCCCTCCACTTT. Residues: CASSWATGVNSPLHF.

In the case of this clone: The junction departs from germline at one end; a sequencing error may be responsible. The rearrangement joins TRBV7-9 to TRBJ2-1; D uncertain. Germline V gives CDR1 SEHNR, CDR2 FQNEAQ (reference sequence). The CDR3 has 15 residues. CDR3 sequence (DNA): TGTTCCAGCAGCTTAGTGCGGCTCCTGGACAATGAGCAGTTCTTC. It is translated as CSSSLVRLLDNEQFF. The full variable domain, completed using reference TRBV7-9 and TRBJ2-1, is DTGVSQNPRHKITKRGQNVTFRCDPISEHNRLYWYRQTLGQGPEFLTYFQNEAQLEKSRLLSDRFSAERPKGSFSTLEIQRTEQGDSAMYLCSSSLVRLLDNEQFFGPGTRLTVL.

For this clone: An end of the junction does not agree with germline; a read error may underlie this. This chain joins TRBV7-9 and TRBJ2-2; 9 positions match TRBD1. This CDR3 contains 16 residues. CDR1 is SEHNR and CDR2 is FQNEAQ in the germline V gene (reference sequence). The CDR3 loop is CSSSIRRTGDTGELFF. The DNA for the CDR3 is TGTTCCAGCAGCATTCGGAGGACAGGGGACACCGGGGAGCTGTTTTTT.